This note documents a single T cell receptor beta chain sequence. The antigen remains unidentified. The data were taken from a study of T-cell reconstitution after alpha-beta-depleted transplantation in children. Notes on the study in general: Several hundred graft clones that had expanded were reportedly the source of alpha-beta T cells about two months after transplant. T-cell counts and diversity at one year post-transplant came mainly from newly produced T cells.

This CDR3 spans 16 amino acids. Germline V gives CDR1 SGHKS, CDR2 YYEKEE (reference sequence). V was cut by 4 bases and J by 3 bases, with 20 bases left in between. Molecular barcoding with unique molecular identifiers was used for the TCRbeta library. TCRdb reanalysed the PCR reads using MiXCR and keeps one entry per CDR3 protein. The sample consists of some 310,000 distinct CDR3 sequences, around 25% of them appearing once. Material: PBMCs, mostly from graft donor cells, obtained 180 days after TCRalphabeta/CD19-depleted stem cell transplant. This clonotype was obtained from a male patient between 10 and 17 years old who had a stem cell transplant for acute lymphoblastic leukemia, so the T cells may come from the graft donor. V gene TRBV5-5 combines with J gene TRBJ2-7, with D possibly being TRBD1 (6 bases). As DNA, the CDR3 is TGTGCCAGCAGCAGATCTTTGGGGGCGCGGCTCTACGAGCAGTACTTC. Translation: CASSRSLGARLYEQYF.